This T cell receptor (beta chain) was retrieved from a study of control samples from healthy donors and cancer patients. TCRdb keeps only in-frame clones here, not all; method: immunoSEQ multiplex PCR. The data hold about 97,000 clones, with about 90% observed a single time. The CDR3 has 14 amino acids. V shed 11 bases, J shed 6 bases, and the junction held 11 bases outside the gene matches. Germline-derived CDR1 and CDR2 are SNHLY and FYNNEI. The gene calls are TRBV2 and TRBJ1-1; 11 positions match TRBD1. Specimen: blood. The clonotype comes from a woman under 30 in good health. The CDR3: CAELVRDRGAEAFF. In nucleotides, the CDR3 is TGTGCCGAACTTGTGCGGGACAGGGGGGCTGAAGCTTTCTTT.